Following are 15 T cell receptor beta chains from one sample sequenced in a study of CD8 T cells in ankylosing spondylitis. Via MiXCR, TCRdb re-called the 5' RACE reads, giving one row per CDR3 protein. The table has around 120,000 distinct CDR3 sequences, 24% seen once. The sample consisted of synovial fluid, either unsorted or a sorted T cell fraction (not recorded which). These receptors all stem from a male donor with ankylosing spondylitis.

The J gene is TRBJ1-4, the V gene TRBV7-2, with D possibly matching TRBD1 (6 bases). This CDR3 is 14 amino acids long. From germline, CDR1 is SGHTA and CDR2 FQGNSA. The ends were cut back, 5 bases at V and 6 bases at J, with 13 bases in the middle. This CDR3 is CASSLAGADEKLFF. The CDR3 DNA reads as TGTGCCAGCAGCCTGGCGGGGGCGGATGAAAAACTGTTTTTT.

This chain connects TRBV4-2 to TRBJ1-1, with TRBD1 matching over 9 bases. CDR1 and CDR2 (germline): LGHNA, YNFKEQ. Trimming took 4 bases from V and 5 from J; bases not matched to a gene: 11. This CDR3 contains 16 residues. The CDR3 protein is CASSRARDRVRTEAFF. The CDR3, as DNA: TGTGCCAGCAGCCGGGCCCGGGACAGGGTTCGAACTGAAGCTTTCTTT.

This clonotype has only a few counts. The gene calls are TRBV7-2 and TRBJ2-7; D might be TRBD1 or TRBD2, each matching 5 bases. The CDR3 spans 14 residues. Germline CDR1 and CDR2: SGHTA and FQGNSA. V was clipped by 2 bases and J by 4 bases, with 12 bases between them. The chain's CDR3 is CASSLRGRVYEQYF. The DNA for the CDR3 is TGTGCCAGCAGCTTACGGGGCAGGGTTTACGAGCAGTACTTC.

This clonotype was counted only a few times. V gene TRBV20-1 combines with J gene TRBJ1-1; D is uncertain. Germline V gene lookup returns CDR1 DFQATT and CDR2 SNEGSKA (reference sequence). This CDR3 is 12 amino acids long. V was clipped by 3 bases and J by 0 bases, with 5 bases between them. The CDR3 loop is CSASQMNTEAFF. In DNA, the CDR3 is TGCAGTGCTAGTCAGATGAACACTGAAGCTTTCTTT.

This clonotype was found many times. The chain carries TRBV24-1 and TRBJ2-1; D may be TRBD1 (5 bases). The CDR3 runs to 17 residues. Between the trimmed V and J ends, which lost 2 bases and 7 bases, there was a span of 20 bases. Germline-derived CDR1 and CDR2 are KGHDR and SFDVKD. CDR3 residues: CATSDWQGGGVRNEQFF. In nucleotides, the CDR3 is TGTGCCACCAGTGATTGGCAGGGCGGTGGAGTGAGGAATGAGCAGTTCTTC.

This chain uses TRBV15 with TRBJ1-5, with TRBD1 as a possible D gene (5 bases). CDR1 and CDR2 from the germline V gene are LNHNV and YYDKDF (reference sequence). V lost 5 bases, J lost 3 bases, and 17 bases lay in between. This CDR3 spans 16 amino acids. The DNA for the CDR3 is TGTGCCACCAGCGTAACGGCGGGGGATGACAATCAGCCCCAGCATTTT. This gives the protein CATSVTAGDDNQPQHF.

In this sample, this clonotype turned up once. The chain combines TRBV2 with TRBJ2-1; a possible D gene is TRBD2 (6 bases). The germline gives CDR1 SNHLY, CDR2 FYNNEI. The length of the CDR3 is 12 residues. V lost 6 bases and J lost 6, with 9 bases in between. CDR3 bases: TGTGCCAGCAGGAGGGACTCCAATGAGCAGTTCTTC. Its translation: CASRRDSNEQFF.

There are a few counts of this clonotype. The rearrangement links TRBV5-1 to TRBJ2-1; 8 bases are a match to TRBD2. The germline gives CDR1 SGHRS, CDR2 YFSETQ. J lost 6 bases, V lost 1 base, and 9 bases had no gene match. The CDR3 sequence is 16 residues long. The CDR3 sequence is CASSLRSGRSPNEQFF. The CDR3 nucleotides read TGCGCCAGCAGCTTGAGGAGCGGGAGATCCCCCAATGAGCAGTTCTTC. Complete variable domain (other parts from reference TRBV5-1 and TRBJ2-1): KAGVTQTPRYLIKTRGQQVTLSCSPISGHRSVSWYQQTPGQGLQFLFEYFSETQRNKGNFPGRFSGRQFSNSRSEMNVSTLELGDSALYLCASSLRSGRSPNEQFFGPGTRLTVL.

This clonotype was counted only a few times. The CDR3 here is CASSDPGRLRNEQFF. CDR3 bases: TGTGCCAGCAGTGACCCGGGACGTTTACGGAATGAGCAGTTCTTC. The gene calls are TRBV28 and TRBJ2-1; TRBD1 or TRBD2 may be the D gene (5 bases each). Trimming removed 5 bases from V and 7 bases from J, with 18 bases in between. The CDR3 consists of 15 residues. Germline CDR1 is MDHEN and CDR2 is SYDVKM.

The chain uses TRBV20-1 and TRBJ1-2; D may be TRBD1 (5 bases). The CDR3 contains 14 residues. With 3 bases removed from V and 7 bases from J, the gap between germline ends came to 18 bases. Germline loops: CDR1 DFQATT, CDR2 SNEGSKA (reference sequence). The CDR3 loop reads CSASPLSDSSGYTF. In DNA, the CDR3 is TGCAGTGCTAGCCCTTTGTCCGACAGTTCTGGCTACACCTTC.

The chain couples TRBV21-1 to TRBJ2-5. TRBV21-1 corresponds to a pseudogene. CDR3 size: 17 residues. This chain's CDR3 is CASSKKRIRPNQETQYF. Written as DNA, the CDR3 is TGTGCCAGCAGCAAAAAGAGAATCAGACCTAATCAAGAGACCCAGTACTTC.

This clonotype was seen a few times. This chain joins TRBV20-1 and TRBJ2-1, with 9 bases lining up with TRBD2. Germline V gives CDR1 DFQATT, CDR2 SNEGSKA (reference sequence). V gave up 4 bases and J gave up 6 bases; unmatched junction bases: 7. CDR3 length equals 14 residues. This CDR3 is CSAIGTSISNEQFF. The CDR3 DNA is TGCAGTGCTATAGGGACTAGCATTAGCAATGAGCAGTTCTTC.

This clonotype was seen only a few times. The rearrangement uses TRBV6-5 and TRBJ1-2; D is unresolved. V was clipped by 4 bases and J by 2 bases, with 11 bases between them. The CDR3 consists of 14 residues. CDR1 and CDR2 from the germline V gene are MNHEY and SVGAGI. The CDR3 loop is CASSFTGPNYGYTF. Written as DNA, the CDR3 is TGTGCCAGCAGTTTTACCGGGCCGAACTATGGCTACACCTTC.

This clonotype was picked up one time. The chain joins TRBV20-1 to TRBJ2-5; 7 bases fit TRBD2. This CDR3 is built from 14 residues. V was pared by 4 bases and J by 3 bases, with 8 bases of the junction left unmatched. Germline CDR1 DFQATT, CDR2 SNEGSKA (reference sequence). The DNA of the CDR3 is TGCAGTGCTAAGAAGCTGGCGGGAGAAGAGACCCAGTACTTC. Translating it yields CSAKKLAGEETQYF.

The chain carries TRBV5-1 and TRBJ2-7; TRBD1 might be the D (6 bases). Trimming pared 3 bases from V and 0 bases from J, leaving 10 bases between. The CDR3 sequence is 14 residues long. Germline CDR1 reads SGHRS; CDR2 reads YFSETQ. CDR3 DNA sequence: TGCGCCAGCAGCTACGGGACAAACTCCTACGAGCAGTACTTC. Amino acid sequence: CASSYGTNSYEQYF.